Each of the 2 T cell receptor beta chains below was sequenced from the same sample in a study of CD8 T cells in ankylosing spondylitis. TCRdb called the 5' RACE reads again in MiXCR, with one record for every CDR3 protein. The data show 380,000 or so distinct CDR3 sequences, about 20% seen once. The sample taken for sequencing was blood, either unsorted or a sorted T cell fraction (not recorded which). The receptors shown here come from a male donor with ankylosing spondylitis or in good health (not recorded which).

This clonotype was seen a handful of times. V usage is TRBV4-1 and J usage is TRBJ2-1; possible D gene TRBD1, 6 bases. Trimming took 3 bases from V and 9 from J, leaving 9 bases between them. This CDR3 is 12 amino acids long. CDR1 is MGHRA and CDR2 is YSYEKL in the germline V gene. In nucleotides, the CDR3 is TGCGCCAGCAGCCAGGGGGCGGGTGAGCAGTTCTTC. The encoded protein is CASSQGAGEQFF.

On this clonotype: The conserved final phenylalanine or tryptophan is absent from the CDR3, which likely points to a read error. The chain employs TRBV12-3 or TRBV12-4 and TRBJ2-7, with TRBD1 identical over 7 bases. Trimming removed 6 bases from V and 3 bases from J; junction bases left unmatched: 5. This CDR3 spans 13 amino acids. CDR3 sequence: CASSWPGGYEQYL. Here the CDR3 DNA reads TGTGCCAGCAGCTGGCCAGGGGGCTACGAGCAGTACCTC.